This is a list of T cell receptor beta chains from one sample in a study of T-cell memory formation after mild COVID-19. TCRdb re-derived calls from the 5' RACE reads in MiXCR, one entry per CDR3 protein. The repertoire holds roughly 550,000 distinct CDR3 sequences, roughly 20% seen once, with under 15% in the top ten. Sequencing was done on a sample of PBMCs or a T cell subset sorted from them (not recorded which). The receptors derive from an adult woman who had mild COVID-19 (a few samples of this study predate the infection). Cell type and time point are not known. Both conserved end residues are part of each CDR3. A D gene is named only where the DNA matches it firmly. Expanded clones get a size class; other rows say once, few or many, or leave the size out.

v_gene	abundance	j_gene	d_gene	CDR3aa	CDR3nt
TRBV5-1	few	TRBJ2-1	TRBD2	CASSLNRGGDEQFF	TGCGCCAGCAGCTTGAATAGGGGAGGGGATGAGCAGTTCTTC
TRBV4-2	few	TRBJ2-5	NA	CASSQDRTAQETQYF	TGTGCCAGCAGCCAAGATCGGACAGCTCAAGAGACCCAGTACTTC
TRBV10-3	few	TRBJ2-7	NA	CAIRGGGSSYEQYF	TGTGCCATCAGGGGAGGTGGGAGCAGCTACGAGCAGTACTTC
TRBV5-1	NA	TRBJ1-6	NA	CASSLEGPPRGSPLHF	TGCGCCAGCAGCTTGGAGGGACCTCCGCGGGGTTCACCCCTCCACTTT
TRBV18	few	TRBJ2-7	NA	CASSPVFTGTSYEQYF	TGTGCCAGCTCACCAGTTTTTACAGGTACCTCCTACGAGCAGTACTTC
TRBV12-5	few	TRBJ2-3	NA	CASGLVHGTQYF	TGTGCTAGTGGTTTGGTACATGGAACGCAGTATTTT
TRBV7-2	NA	TRBJ2-1	TRBD2	CASSITTQVGAGGGIPRYNEQFF	TGTGCCAGCAGCATTACTACTCAGGTGGGAGCGGGAGGGGGAATACCCAGATACAATGAGCAGTTCTTC
TRBV20-1	NA	TRBJ1-1	TRBD1	CSARDLGQGNTEAFF	TGCAGTGCTAGAGATCTCGGACAGGGGAACACTGAAGCTTTCTTT
TRBV7-8	NA	TRBJ2-2	NA	CASSSARLTGELFF	TGTGCCAGCAGCTCAGCCCGGCTCACCGGGGAGCTGTTTTTT
TRBV3-1	NA	TRBJ2-7	TRBD2	CASSQARTSGSLAEQYF	TGTGCCAGCAGCCAAGCTAGGACTAGCGGGTCTCTTGCCGAGCAGTACTTC
TRBV6-6	few	TRBJ2-7	NA	CASRRNEQYF	TGTGCCAGCCGTCGCAACGAGCAGTACTTC
TRBV12-3/TRBV12-4	NA	TRBJ2-1	NA	CASSSPGGRYNEQFF	TGTGCCAGCAGTTCCCCAGGGGGGCGCTACAATGAGCAGTTCTTC
TRBV2	few	TRBJ1-1	NA	CASSDNRGRTEAFF	TGTGCCAGCAGTGATAATCGGGGCCGGACTGAAGCTTTCTTT
TRBV19	many	TRBJ2-1	NA	CASSTGGDYNEQFF	TGTGCCAGTTCTACAGGGGGGGACTACAATGAGCAGTTCTTC
TRBV6-1	NA	TRBJ1-1	NA	CASSDRGGPMNTEAFF	TGTGCCAGCAGTGATCGGGGCGGACCCATGAACACTGAAGCTTTCTTT
TRBV3-1	NA	TRBJ1-2	NA	CASSQEAPYGYTF	TGTGCCAGCAGCCAAGAAGCACCGTATGGCTACACCTTC
TRBV24-1	NA	TRBJ2-3	TRBD2	CATSDRGGSTDTQYF	TGTGCCACCAGTGACCGCGGGGGAAGCACAGATACGCAGTATTTT
TRBV4-1	NA	TRBJ1-4	NA	CASSQVGGPPNEKLFF	TGCGCCAGCAGCCAAGTTGGGGGCCCACCTAATGAAAAACTGTTTTTT
TRBV6-5	NA	TRBJ1-1	TRBD1	CASSYSAGRTGSTEAFF	TGTGCCAGCAGTTACTCGGCCGGGAGGACAGGGTCCACTGAAGCTTTCTTT
TRBV5-1	NA	TRBJ2-5	NA	CASNRPGSQETQYF	TGCGCCAGCAACCGTCCGGGATCCCAAGAGACCCAGTACTTC
TRBV4-1	few	TRBJ1-5	TRBD1	CASSQADREGQPQHF	TGCGCCAGCAGCCAAGCGGACAGGGAGGGTCAGCCCCAGCATTTT
TRBV5-4	NA	TRBJ2-3	TRBD2	CASSLAASGVTDTQYF	TGTGCCAGCAGCTTGGCGGCTAGCGGGGTGACAGATACGCAGTATTTT
TRBV9	few	TRBJ2-5	NA	CASSSQGASRETQYF	TGTGCCAGCAGCTCCCAAGGGGCCAGTCGGGAGACCCAGTACTTC
TRBV6-2/TRBV6-3	NA	TRBJ1-2	NA	CASSYARGPGYGYTF	TGTGCCAGCAGTTACGCCCGGGGGCCGGGCTATGGCTACACCTTC
TRBV5-1	NA	TRBJ1-1	NA	CASSFNRLGTEAFF	TGCGCCAGCAGCTTTAATCGGCTGGGCACTGAAGCTTTCTTT
TRBV30	NA	TRBJ1-1	NA	CAWSLTANTEAFF	TGTGCCTGGAGCCTCACAGCGAACACTGAAGCTTTCTTT
TRBV30	few	TRBJ2-3	TRBD2	CAWSRGGITDTQYF	TGTGCCTGGAGTCGGGGGGGAATCACAGATACGCAGTATTTT
TRBV7-3	few	TRBJ2-1	TRBD2	CASSLGLADSNEQFF	TGTGCCAGCAGCTTAGGACTAGCGGATTCCAATGAGCAGTTCTTC
TRBV7-2	NA	TRBJ2-1	NA	CASRTAHRGNEQFF	TGTGCCAGCAGAACAGCCCACCGGGGGAATGAGCAGTTCTTC
TRBV5-6	few	TRBJ2-1	NA	CASSLVGGDEQFF	TGTGCCAGCAGCTTGGTGGGGGGCGATGAGCAGTTCTTC
TRBV5-6	few	TRBJ2-2	NA	CASSLALGTTLNTGELFF	TGTGCCAGCAGCTTGGCTTTGGGCACGACTCTGAACACCGGGGAGCTGTTTTTT
TRBV6-2/TRBV6-3	NA	TRBJ2-4	TRBD2	CASSYGGRDLLPKNIQYF	TGTGCCAGCAGTTATGGCGGGAGAGATTTGCTCCCCAAAAACATTCAGTACTTC
TRBV7-2	NA	TRBJ2-7	TRBD2	CASSTTSGYEQYF	TGTGCCAGCAGCACCACTAGCGGCTACGAGCAGTACTTC
TRBV11-2	few	TRBJ2-7	TRBD2	CASSLVPRGAHEQYF	TGTGCCAGCAGCTTAGTGCCGCGGGGGGCCCACGAGCAGTACTTC
TRBV5-1	NA	TRBJ1-5	TRBD1	CASSPGQGDDQPQHF	TGCGCCAGCAGCCCGGGACAGGGGGACGATCAGCCCCAGCATTTT
TRBV12-3/TRBV12-4	NA	TRBJ2-2	TRBD1	CASTVRDRGTGELFF	TGTGCCAGCACTGTCCGGGACAGGGGAACCGGGGAGCTGTTTTTT
TRBV24-1	NA	TRBJ2-1	TRBD2	CATSPGGSEQFF	TGTGCCACCAGTCCGGGGGGATCTGAGCAGTTCTTC
TRBV2	NA	TRBJ2-7	NA	CASTRGVYEQYF	TGTGCCAGCACCAGGGGGGTCTACGAGCAGTACTTC
TRBV7-2	NA	TRBJ2-5	NA	CASSGTWETQYF	TGTGCCAGCAGCGGAACTTGGGAGACCCAGTACTTC
TRBV4-2	NA	TRBJ2-3	NA	CASSQGTGVLAGVTQYF	TGTGCCAGCAGCCAAGGGACAGGGGTTTTAGCGGGGGTTACGCAGTATTTT
TRBV4-3	NA	TRBJ1-1	NA	CASSLRTALNTEAFF	TGCGCCAGCAGCCTAAGGACGGCTTTGAACACTGAAGCTTTCTTT
TRBV19	NA	TRBJ1-6	NA	CASSVVIRGDSPLHF	TGTGCCAGTAGTGTTGTGATTCGGGGTGATTCACCCCTCCACTTT
TRBV9	few	TRBJ2-3	NA	CASSVEARGEGPTDTQYF	TGTGCCAGCAGCGTAGAGGCCCGCGGAGAGGGTCCCACAGATACGCAGTATTTT
TRBV18	NA	TRBJ2-3	NA	CASSPPVGPTDTQYF	TGTGCCAGCTCACCACCGGTCGGGCCCACAGATACGCAGTATTTT
TRBV5-1	many	TRBJ2-5	TRBD2	CASRLASGGLQETQYF	TGCGCCAGCAGATTGGCCTCGGGGGGACTTCAAGAGACCCAGTACTTC
TRBV7-2	NA	TRBJ2-3	TRBD2	CASSPGGAGGGDTQYF	TGTGCCAGCAGCCCTGGGGGGGCGGGAGGTGGAGATACGCAGTATTTT
TRBV27	many	TRBJ2-3	TRBD2	CASSTGTSGRDTQYF	TGTGCCAGCAGTACGGGGACTAGCGGGAGAGATACGCAGTATTTT
TRBV20-1	NA	TRBJ2-2	NA	CSARAAANTGELFF	TGCAGTGCTAGGGCGGCCGCGAACACCGGGGAGCTGTTTTTT
TRBV4-3	NA	TRBJ1-1	TRBD1	CASSQGGTGLFQAFF	TGCGCCAGCAGCCAAGGTGGGACAGGGCTCTTCCAAGCTTTCTTT
TRBV6-6	NA	TRBJ2-1	NA	CASSHGRGNEQFF	TGTGCCAGCAGTCATGGCAGGGGCAATGAGCAGTTCTTC
TRBV20-1	NA	TRBJ1-4	NA	CSASRWRGSQEKLFF	TGCAGTGCTAGCCGGTGGAGGGGGAGCCAGGAAAAACTGTTTTTT
TRBV6-4	few	TRBJ1-2	TRBD1	CASSDRDRGNYGYTF	TGTGCCAGCAGTGATCGGGACAGGGGCAACTATGGCTACACCTTC
TRBV27	NA	TRBJ2-3	NA	CASSLSHGGVSTDTQYF	TGTGCCAGCAGTTTATCACACGGCGGGGTTAGCACAGATACGCAGTATTTT
TRBV5-1	NA	TRBJ2-1	TRBD2	CASSLTSGALHEQFF	TGCGCCAGCAGCCTGACTAGCGGGGCCCTCCATGAGCAGTTCTTC
TRBV24-1	NA	TRBJ2-7	NA	CATSDSDRTYEQYF	TGTGCCACCAGTGATTCTGACAGAACCTACGAGCAGTACTTC
TRBV10-3	few	TRBJ1-6	NA	CAISDSGASYNSPLHF	TGTGCCATCAGTGACTCGGGTGCCTCCTATAATTCACCCCTCCACTTT
TRBV5-1	NA	TRBJ1-1	TRBD1	CASSVDRATEAFF	TGCGCCAGCAGCGTCGACAGGGCCACTGAAGCTTTCTTT